Sequencing of this TCR beta chain was carried out in a study of blood T cell repertoires in COVID-19. Study-wide context: COVID-19 samples collected from the United States, Italy and Spain covered acute and convalescent phases. Sources were T cells, B-cell-depleted T cells, or PBMCs; the material itself was cDNA or gDNA.

V shed 3 bases and J shed 1 base, with 9 bases lying between them. Germline V CDR1 and CDR2: LNHNV, YYDKDF (reference sequence). The CDR3 totals 15 residues. The table lists this clone with a count of one. Source study methods: Quantification of nucleated cells was approximated via reference gene primer amplification. Some clones are missing from TCRdb's copy, which holds only in-frame ones; the method was immunoSEQ multiplex PCR. V and J calls and clone size are as listed in that table; D and trimming were resolved from the DNA. There are tens of thousands of clones in the sample; more than 90% occur only once, and approximately 8.9% lies in the top ten.

The chain carries TRBV15 and TRBJ2-2, with D maybe TRBD1 (6 bases). The specimen was peripheral blood. The receptor's source is a man aged 70-80 years with active or convalescent COVID-19. CDR3 nucleotides: TGTGCCACCAGCAGCCCGGGACAGAACACCGGGGAGCTGTTTTTT. Residues: CATSSPGQNTGELFF.